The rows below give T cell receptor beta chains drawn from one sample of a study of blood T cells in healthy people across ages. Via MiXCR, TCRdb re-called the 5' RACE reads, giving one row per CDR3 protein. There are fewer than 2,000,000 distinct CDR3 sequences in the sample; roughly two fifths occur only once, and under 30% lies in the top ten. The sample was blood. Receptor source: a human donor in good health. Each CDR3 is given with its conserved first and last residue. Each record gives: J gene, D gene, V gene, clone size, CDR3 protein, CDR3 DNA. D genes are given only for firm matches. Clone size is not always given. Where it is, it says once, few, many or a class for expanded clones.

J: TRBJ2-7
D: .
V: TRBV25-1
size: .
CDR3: CASSGDASYEQYF
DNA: TGTGCCAGCAGTGGGGATGCTTCCTACGAGCAGTACTTC

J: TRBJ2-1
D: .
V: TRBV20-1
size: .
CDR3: CSARRTVARSNEQFF
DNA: TGCAGTGCTAGGCGGACAGTAGCCAGGTCCAATGAGCAGTTCTTC

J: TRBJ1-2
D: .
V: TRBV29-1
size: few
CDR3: CSVEGGPNYGYTF
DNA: TGCAGCGTTGAAGGGGGTCCTAACTATGGCTACACCTTC

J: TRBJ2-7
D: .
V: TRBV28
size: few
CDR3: CATVRLPYEQYF
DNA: TGTGCCACCGTCAGGTTACCCTACGAGCAGTACTTC

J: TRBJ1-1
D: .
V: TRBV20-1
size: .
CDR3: CSARSFVGFEAFF
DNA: TGCAGTGCTAGGTCATTCGTAGGCTTTGAAGCTTTCTTT

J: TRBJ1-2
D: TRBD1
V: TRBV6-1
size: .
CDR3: CASSEASGTGFHPDGYTF
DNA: TGTGCCAGCAGTGAAGCGAGCGGGACAGGTTTCCACCCAGACGGCTACACCTTC

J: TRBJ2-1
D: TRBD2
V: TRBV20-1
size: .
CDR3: CSAIFRTSRRQETQFF
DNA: TGCAGTGCTATCTTCCGGACTAGCAGGAGACAAGAGACCCAGTTCTTC

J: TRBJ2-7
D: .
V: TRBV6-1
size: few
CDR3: CASSEVLQGYEQYF
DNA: TGTGCCAGCAGTGAAGTACTTCAGGGCTACGAGCAGTACTTC

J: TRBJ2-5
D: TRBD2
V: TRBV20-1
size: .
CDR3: CSATKGLAGGKETQYF
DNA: TGCAGTGCCACAAAGGGACTAGCGGGGGGAAAAGAGACCCAGTACTTC

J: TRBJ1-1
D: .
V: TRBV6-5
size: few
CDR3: CATSVRGNTEAFF
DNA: TGTGCCACTAGCGTTCGGGGGAACACTGAAGCTTTCTTT

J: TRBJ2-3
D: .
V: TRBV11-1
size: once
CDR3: CASIKTGRRGADTQYF
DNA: TGTGCCAGCATTAAAACGGGACGCAGAGGTGCAGATACGCAGTATTTT

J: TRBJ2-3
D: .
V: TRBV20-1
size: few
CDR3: CSARVHDTQYF
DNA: TGCAGTGCTAGAGTGCATGATACGCAGTATTTT

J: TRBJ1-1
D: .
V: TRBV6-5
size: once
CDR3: CASSTPPAFSEAFF
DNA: TGTGCCAGCAGTACCCCCCCGGCCTTTTCCGAAGCTTTCTTT

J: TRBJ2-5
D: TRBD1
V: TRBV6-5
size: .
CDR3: CASRGTGIQETQYF
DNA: TGTGCCAGCAGGGGGACAGGGATCCAAGAGACCCAGTACTTC

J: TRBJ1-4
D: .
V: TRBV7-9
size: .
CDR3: CASSLDGRVEKLFF
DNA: TGTGCCAGCAGCTTAGACGGACGGGTGGAAAAACTGTTTTTT

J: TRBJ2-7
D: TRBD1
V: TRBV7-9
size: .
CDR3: CASSPRDRFTLSYEQYF
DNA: TGTGCCAGCAGCCCCCGGGACAGGTTCACCTTGTCCTACGAGCAGTACTTC

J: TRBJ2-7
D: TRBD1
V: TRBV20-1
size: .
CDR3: CSARSGGQGVREQYF
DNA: TGCAGTGCTAGAAGCGGTGGGCAGGGGGTGAGGGAGCAGTACTTC

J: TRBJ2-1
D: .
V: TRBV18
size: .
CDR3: CASSPELNLPGNEQFF
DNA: TGTGCCAGCTCACCAGAACTAAATCTTCCGGGAAATGAGCAGTTCTTC

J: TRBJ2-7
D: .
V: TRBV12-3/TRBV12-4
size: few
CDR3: CASSSVAESSYEQYF
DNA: TGTGCCAGCAGTTCCGTAGCGGAGAGCTCCTACGAGCAGTACTTC

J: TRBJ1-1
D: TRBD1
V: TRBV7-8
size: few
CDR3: CASSYDRGPGTEAFF
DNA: TGTGCCAGCAGCTACGACAGGGGGCCCGGCACTGAAGCTTTCTTT

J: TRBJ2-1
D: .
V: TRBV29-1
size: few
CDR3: CSFRRTYNEQFF
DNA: TGCAGCTTCCGACGGACCTACAATGAGCAGTTCTTC

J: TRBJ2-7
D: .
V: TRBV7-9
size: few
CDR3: CACSPDSTYEQYF
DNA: TGTGCCTGCAGCCCGGACAGTACCTACGAGCAGTACTTC

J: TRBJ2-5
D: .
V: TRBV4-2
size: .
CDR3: CAHRKETQYF
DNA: TGTGCCCACCGAAAGGAGACCCAGTACTTC

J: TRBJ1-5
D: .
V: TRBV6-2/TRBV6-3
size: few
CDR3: CASTLDSYNQPQHF
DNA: TGTGCCAGCACCCTAGACAGCTACAATCAGCCCCAGCATTTT

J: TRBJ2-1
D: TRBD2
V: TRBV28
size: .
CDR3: CASSPRRGGRNEQFF
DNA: TGTGCCAGCAGCCCACGGCGGGGGGGGCGCAATGAGCAGTTCTTC

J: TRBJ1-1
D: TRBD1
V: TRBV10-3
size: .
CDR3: CAIRGTADTEAFF
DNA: TGTGCCATCAGGGGGACAGCGGACACTGAAGCTTTCTTT

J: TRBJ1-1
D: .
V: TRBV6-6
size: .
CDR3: CASSSPQGSRAEAFF
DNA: TGTGCCAGCAGTTCCCCGCAGGGGTCTAGGGCTGAAGCTTTCTTT

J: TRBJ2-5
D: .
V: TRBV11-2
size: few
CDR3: CASSQQWGETQYF
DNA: TGTGCCAGCAGCCAACAGTGGGGCGAGACCCAGTACTTC

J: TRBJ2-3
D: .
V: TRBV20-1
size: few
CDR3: CSALRGLVVGDTQYF
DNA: TGCAGTGCCTTAAGAGGGCTAGTAGTGGGAGATACGCAGTATTTT

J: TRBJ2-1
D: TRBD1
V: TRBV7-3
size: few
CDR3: CASSSDRGGEQFF
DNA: TGTGCCAGCAGCTCTGACAGGGGAGGTGAGCAGTTCTTC

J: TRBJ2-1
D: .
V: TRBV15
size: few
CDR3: CATSSGDNEQFF
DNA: TGTGCCACCAGCAGTGGGGACAATGAGCAGTTCTTC

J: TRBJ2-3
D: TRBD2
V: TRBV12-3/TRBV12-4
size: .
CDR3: CASSPWTSLGPDTQYF
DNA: TGTGCCAGCAGTCCCTGGACTAGTCTCGGTCCAGATACGCAGTATTTT

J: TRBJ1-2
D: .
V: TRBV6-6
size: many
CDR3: CASSYFPQNYGYTF
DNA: TGTGCCAGCAGTTACTTTCCACAAAACTATGGCTACACCTTC

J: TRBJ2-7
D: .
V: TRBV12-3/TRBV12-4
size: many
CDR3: CASGRSSYEQYF
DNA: TGTGCTAGTGGACGGAGCTCCTACGAGCAGTACTTC

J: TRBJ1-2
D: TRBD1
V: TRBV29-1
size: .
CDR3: CSATTGGVYGYTF
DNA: TGCAGCGCCACGACAGGGGGCGTCTATGGCTACACCTTC

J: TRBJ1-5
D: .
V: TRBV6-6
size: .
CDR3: CASSYRVDSNQPQHF
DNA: TGTGCCAGCAGTTACAGGGTGGATAGCAATCAGCCCCAGCATTTT

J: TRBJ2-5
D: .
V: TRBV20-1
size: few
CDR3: CSARSHQETQYF
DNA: TGCAGTGCTAGATCTCACCAAGAGACCCAGTACTTC

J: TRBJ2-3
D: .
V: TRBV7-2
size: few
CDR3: CASSTWTSTDTQYF
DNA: TGTGCCAGCAGCACATGGACCAGCACAGATACGCAGTATTTT

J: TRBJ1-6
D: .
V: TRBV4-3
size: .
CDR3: CASSQGEGQGSPLHF
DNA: TGCGCCAGCAGCCAAGGGGAGGGGCAGGGTTCACCCCTCCACTTT

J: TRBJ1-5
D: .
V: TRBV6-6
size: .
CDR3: CASSSQREIYSNQPQHF
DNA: TGTGCCAGCAGTTCCCAAAGGGAGATTTATAGCAATCAGCCCCAGCATTTT

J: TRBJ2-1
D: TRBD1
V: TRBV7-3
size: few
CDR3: CASSPIPHAQGPTYNEQFF
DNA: TGTGCCAGCAGCCCGATCCCACACGCACAGGGGCCGACCTACAATGAGCAGTTCTTC